This TCR beta chain was documented in a study of T cell repertoires in cytomegalovirus infection. One entry per CDR3 protein results from TCRdb running MiXCR on the reads. The table has about 700,000 distinct CDR3 sequences, about 30% seen once. V lost 2 bases, J lost 1 base, and 12 bases lay in between. Germline CDR1 reads MGHRA; CDR2 reads YSYEKL. There are 17 residues in the CDR3. Comment on this clonotype: The target antigen is unknown.

The source is a human donor in good health (CMV status not recorded). Some clones in this sample may be carry-over from other donors' samples. Here the sequenced sample was cultured PBMCs, taken from culture after CMV antigen stimulation. The V call is TRBV4-1, the J call TRBJ1-6, with D perhaps TRBD1 (5 bases). The CDR3 sequence: CASSQPSGGSYNSPLHF. The CDR3 DNA reads TGCGCCAGCAGCCAACCCAGTGGGGGATCCTATAATTCACCCCTCCACTTT.